The 10 T cell receptor beta chains given below trace back to one sample, sequenced in a study of T cell changes during pregnancy in multiple sclerosis. The protocol was immunoSEQ multiplex PCR, while the TCRdb copy is restricted to in-frame clones and leaves out a portion. The sample has 35,000 to 45,000 clones, around 90% seen once. The sequenced sample was CD4+ T cells from peripheral blood mononuclear cells, obtained after pregnancy. The origin of the receptors is a female donor with multiple sclerosis, enrolled in a pregnancy study.

The rearrangement uses TRBV28 and TRBJ1-2; D might be TRBD1 (6 bases). The germline V gene encodes CDR1 MDHEN and CDR2 SYDVKM. Between the trimmed V and J ends, which lost 6 bases and 6 bases, there was a span of 11 bases. The CDR3 spans 12 residues. CDR3 region: CASRLQGDGYTF. The CDR3 DNA sequence: TGTGCCAGCAGGCTACAGGGCGATGGCTACACCTTC.

This clone came up once. The chain joins TRBV7-9 to TRBJ1-1, with D maybe TRBD1 (5 bases). CDR3 length equals 13 residues. Germline V CDR1 and CDR2: SEHNR, FQNEAQ (reference sequence). Between the trimmed V and J ends, which lost 6 bases and 1 base, there was a span of 9 bases. The CDR3, as DNA: TGTGCCAGCAGTTTACAGGAGAACACTGAAGCTTTCTTT. Protein sequence: CASSLQENTEAFF. The full variable domain, its missing parts supplied by reference TRBV7-9 and TRBJ1-1, is DTGVSQNPRHKITKRGQNVTFRCDPISEHNRLYWYRQTLGQGPEFLTYFQNEAQLEKSRLLSDRFSAERPKGSFSTLEIQRTEQGDSAMYLCASSLQENTEAFFGQGTRLTVV.

The chain is built from TRBV10-2 and TRBJ2-1; 8 bases match TRBD2. This CDR3 comprises 14 residues. Germline V lookup: CDR1 WSHSY, CDR2 SAAADI. V was clipped by 9 bases and J by 1 base; unmatched bases: 5. DNA of the CDR3: TGCGCCAGTACTAGCGGTCTTTCCTACAATGAGCAGTTCTTC. Residues: CASTSGLSYNEQFF.

CDR3 residues: CASSLAPSGYTDTQYF. DNA of the CDR3: TGTGCCAGCAGCTTGGCCCCTAGCGGATACACAGATACGCAGTATTTT. The chain employs TRBV5-4 and TRBJ2-3; 7 bases match TRBD2. V gave up 0 bases and J gave up 2 bases; unmatched junction bases: 6. The CDR3 spans 16 residues. CDR1 and CDR2 (germline): SGHNT, YYREEE (reference sequence).

This sequence joins TRBV18 and TRBJ1-1, with D perhaps matching TRBD1 (5 bases). Germline V gene sequence: CDR1 KGHSH, CDR2 LQKENI. This CDR3 spans 14 amino acids. The V gene lost 1 base and the J gene lost 7 bases, with 13 bases spanning the gap. Here the CDR3 reads CASSPRQNVNEAFF. DNA for the CDR3: TGTGCCAGCTCACCACGACAGAACGTCAATGAAGCTTTCTTT.

This clone occurred a few times. In nucleotides, the CDR3 is TGTGCCAGCAGTTTCCGCCGACAGGGGCGGGAGCAGTACTTC. Translated, it gives CASSFRRQGREQYF. The rearrangement uses TRBV27 and TRBJ2-7; 8 bases map to TRBD1. The length of the CDR3 is 14 residues. The trim removed 3 bases at V and 7 bases at J, leaving 8 bases unmatched. The germline V gene encodes CDR1 MNHEY and CDR2 SMNVEV (reference sequence).

The J gene is TRBJ1-2, the V gene TRBV7-2; 8 positions agree with TRBD1. The CDR3 loop spans 14 amino acids. With 5 bases clipped from V and 6 bases from J, the junction kept 8 bases outside the gene matches. Germline V gives CDR1 SGHTA, CDR2 FQGNSA. The CDR3 reads CASSPRTGFHGYTF. CDR3 DNA: TGTGCCAGCAGCCCCCGGACAGGGTTTCATGGCTACACCTTC. Full variable domain (outside the CDR3, taken from reference TRBV7-2 and TRBJ1-2): GAGVSQSPSNKVTEKGKDVELRCDPISGHTALYWYRQSLGQGLEFLIYFQGNSAPDKSGLPSDRFSAERTGGSVSTLTIQRTQQEDSAVYLCASSPRTGFHGYTFGSGTRLTVV.

The chain joins TRBV10-3 to TRBJ1-3; the D gene is possibly TRBD1 (5 bases). CDR3 length equals 14 residues. The ends were cut back, 10 bases at V and 2 bases at J, with 15 bases in the middle. Germline CDR1 is ENHRY and CDR2 is SYGVKD. CDR3 in amino acids: CATLTGGAGNTIYF. DNA for the CDR3: TGTGCCACTCTAACGGGGGGGGCTGGAAACACCATATATTTT.

The chain joins TRBV7-2 to TRBJ2-7; 10 bases line up with TRBD2. V lost 1 base, J lost 2 bases, and 2 bases stayed unmatched. The CDR3 totals 15 residues. Germline V gene sequence: CDR1 SGHTA, CDR2 FQGNSA. CDR3 sequence reads: CASSLVAGGAYEQYF. The CDR3 DNA reads TGTGCCAGCAGCTTAGTAGCGGGGGGCGCCTACGAGCAGTACTTC.

Here the CDR3 reads CATSRDPPTRGWDSPLHF. In DNA form, the CDR3 reads TGTGCCACCAGCAGAGATCCCCCGACACGAGGGTGGGATTCACCCCTCCACTTT. The chain links TRBV15 to TRBJ1-6; D gene ambiguous. The CDR3 has 18 residues. The V gene's germline CDR1 is LNHNV and CDR2 YYDKDF (reference sequence). Trimming took 0 bases from V and 8 from J, leaving 20 bases between them.